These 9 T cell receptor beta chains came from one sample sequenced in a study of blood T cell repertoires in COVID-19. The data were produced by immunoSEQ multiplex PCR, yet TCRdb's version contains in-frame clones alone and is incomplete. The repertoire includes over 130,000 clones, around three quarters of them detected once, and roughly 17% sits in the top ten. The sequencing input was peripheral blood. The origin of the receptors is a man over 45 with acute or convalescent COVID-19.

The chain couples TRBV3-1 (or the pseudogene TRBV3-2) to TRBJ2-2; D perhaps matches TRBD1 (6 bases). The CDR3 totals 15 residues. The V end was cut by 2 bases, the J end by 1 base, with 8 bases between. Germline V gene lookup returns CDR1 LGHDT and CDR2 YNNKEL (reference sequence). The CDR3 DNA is TGTGCCAGCAGCCAAAACAGGGTGAACACCGGGGAGCTGTTTTTT. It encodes CASSQNRVNTGELFF.

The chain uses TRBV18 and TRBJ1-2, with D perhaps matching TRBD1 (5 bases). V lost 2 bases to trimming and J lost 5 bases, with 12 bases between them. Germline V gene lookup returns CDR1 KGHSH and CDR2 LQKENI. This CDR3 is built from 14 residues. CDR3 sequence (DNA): TGTGCCAGCTCACCAGGCGGCAGGGCTTATGGCTACACCTTC. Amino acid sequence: CASSPGGRAYGYTF.

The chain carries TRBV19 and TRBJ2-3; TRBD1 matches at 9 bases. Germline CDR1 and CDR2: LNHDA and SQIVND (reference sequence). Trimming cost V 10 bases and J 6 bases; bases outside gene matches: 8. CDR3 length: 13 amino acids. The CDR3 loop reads CATSDRGWDTQYF. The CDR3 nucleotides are TGTGCCACGTCCGACAGGGGGTGGGATACGCAGTATTTT.

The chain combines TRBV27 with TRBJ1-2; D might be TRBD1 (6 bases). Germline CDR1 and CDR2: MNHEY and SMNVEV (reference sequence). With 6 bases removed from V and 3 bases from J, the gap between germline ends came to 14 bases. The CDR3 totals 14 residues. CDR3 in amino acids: CASSQMRQDYGYTF. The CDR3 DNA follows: TGTGCCAGCAGCCAAATGAGACAGGACTATGGCTACACCTTC.

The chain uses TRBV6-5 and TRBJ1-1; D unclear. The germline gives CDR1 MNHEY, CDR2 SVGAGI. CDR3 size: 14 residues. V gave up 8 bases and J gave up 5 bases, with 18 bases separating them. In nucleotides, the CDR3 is TGTGCCAGCTTAAAGGTAGGCGGAGGAACTGAAGCTTTCTTT. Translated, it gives CASLKVGGGTEAFF.

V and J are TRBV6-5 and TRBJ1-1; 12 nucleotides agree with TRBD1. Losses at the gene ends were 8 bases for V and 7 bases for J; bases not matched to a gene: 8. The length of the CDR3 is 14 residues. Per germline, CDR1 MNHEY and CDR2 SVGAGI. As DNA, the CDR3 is TGTGCCAGCCACCGGGACAGGGGGCAGAATGAAGCTTTCTTT. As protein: CASHRDRGQNEAFF.

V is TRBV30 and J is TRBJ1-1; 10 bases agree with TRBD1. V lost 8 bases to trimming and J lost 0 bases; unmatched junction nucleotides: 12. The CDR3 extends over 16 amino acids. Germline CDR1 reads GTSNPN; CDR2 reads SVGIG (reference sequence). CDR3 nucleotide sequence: TGTGCCGGGAACGGACAGGGGGGAAACATGAACACTGAAGCTTTCTTT. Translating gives CAGNGQGGNMNTEAFF.

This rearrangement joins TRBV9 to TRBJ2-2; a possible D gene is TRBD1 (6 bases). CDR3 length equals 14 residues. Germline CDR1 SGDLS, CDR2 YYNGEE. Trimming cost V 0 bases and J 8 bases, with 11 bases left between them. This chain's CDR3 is CASSVASGAGELFF. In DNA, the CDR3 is TGTGCCAGCAGCGTAGCATCAGGGGCTGGGGAGCTGTTTTTT.

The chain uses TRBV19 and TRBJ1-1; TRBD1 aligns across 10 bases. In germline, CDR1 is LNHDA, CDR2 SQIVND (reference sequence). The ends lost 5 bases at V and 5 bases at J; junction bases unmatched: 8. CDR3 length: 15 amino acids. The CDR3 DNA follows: TGTGCCAGTAGTCCGGGACAGGGGCGGGGGACTGAAGCTTTCTTT. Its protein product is CASSPGQGRGTEAFF.